Presented here are 32 T cell receptor beta chains from one specimen sequenced in a study of T-cell memory formation after mild COVID-19 (dated by TCRdb to about 2021). Libraries were prepared through 5' RACE. Sequencing relied on an Illumina NovaSeq 6000. TCRdb passed the public sequencing reads through fastp at Q25 and MiXCR, retaining productive beta sequences. One record per CDR3 amino acid sequence lists the most common genes and DNA. Present in this sample are about 360,000 distinct CDR3 sequences, roughly 13% of which were seen just once. 20% to 25% of the sample goes to the ten largest clones. Sequencing was performed on PBMCs or a T cell subset sorted from them (not recorded which). These receptors were obtained from a young man who had mild COVID-19 (a few samples of this study predate the infection). The sample titles of this study are shuffled in the database, so cell type and time point are left out; the donor was told from shared clones.

This clonotype showed up just a few times. J is TRBJ2-1 and V is TRBV6-5, with TRBD1 matching 7 bases. This CDR3 comprises 17 residues. V lost 8 bases and J lost 0; bases outside the gene matches: 13. The V gene's germline CDR1 is MNHEY and CDR2 SVGAGI. DNA for the CDR3: TGTGCCAGCGGGGAAGAGGGGGCGTACGGCTCCTACAATGAGCAGTTCTTC. Its translation: CASGEEGAYGSYNEQFF.

This clonotype occurred a few times. The genes are TRBV12-3 or TRBV12-4 and TRBJ1-2, with D unresolved. The CDR3 is 13 amino acids. V lost 5 bases to trimming and J lost 4 bases, with 11 bases between them. CDR3 sequence reads: CASSPTPTYGYTF. The CDR3 coding sequence is TGTGCCAGCAGTCCGACACCGACCTATGGCTACACCTTC.

The rearrangement links TRBV4-3 to TRBJ2-3, with 9 bases identical to TRBD1. With 0 bases clipped from V and 4 bases from J, the junction kept 5 bases outside the gene matches. From germline, CDR1 is LGHNA and CDR2 YSLEER. This CDR3 contains 16 residues. The CDR3 sequence: CASSQEGTGYPDTQYF. CDR3 DNA sequence: TGCGCCAGCAGCCAAGAGGGGACAGGGTACCCAGATACGCAGTATTTT.

This clonotype was counted many times. V and J are TRBV7-2 and TRBJ1-1, with D possibly matching TRBD1 (6 bases). Germline V gene sequence: CDR1 SGHTA, CDR2 FQGNSA. V dropped 3 bases and J dropped 4 bases, with 12 bases sitting between them. The CDR3 length is 14 residues. The CDR3 is CASSFRGGGTEAFF. In DNA form, the CDR3 reads TGTGCCAGCAGCTTTAGGGGAGGGGGCACTGAAGCTTTCTTT. Based on the CDR3 plus reference TRBV7-2 and TRBJ1-1, the full variable domain is GAGVSQSPSNKVTEKGKDVELRCDPISGHTALYWYRQSLGQGLEFLIYFQGNSAPDKSGLPSDRFSAERTGGSVSTLTIQRTQQEDSAVYLCASSFRGGGTEAFFGQGTRLTVV.

This clonotype was picked up a small number of times. Here the CDR3 reads CASSRQPNQPQHF. The CDR3 DNA sequence: TGTGCCAGCAGTCGGCAGCCGAATCAGCCCCAGCATTTT. The chain combines TRBV27 with TRBJ1-5; D unclear. Trimming removed 5 bases from V and 4 bases from J, with 9 bases in between. CDR3 length equals 13 residues. Germline V CDR1 and CDR2: MNHEY, SMNVEV (reference sequence).

The rearrangement joins TRBV29-1 to TRBJ2-7; TRBD1 matches 7 bases. The V gene's germline CDR1 is SQVTM and CDR2 ANQGSEA. Germline trimming cut 5 bases from V and 5 bases from J; bases unmatched to any gene: 9. The length of the CDR3 is 13 residues. The chain's CDR3 is CSVSPTGSHEQYF. Written as DNA, the CDR3 is TGCAGCGTTAGCCCGACAGGGTCCCACGAGCAGTACTTC.

This clonotype was seen more than once but under ten times. This sequence joins TRBV12-3 or TRBV12-4 and TRBJ2-7, with TRBD2 identical over 11 bases. The CDR3 sequence is 13 residues long. The V segment lost 5 bases and the J segment 6 bases; nucleotides outside the gene matches: 3. The CDR3 is CASSPGLAGEQYF. Here the CDR3 DNA reads TGTGCCAGCAGTCCCGGACTAGCGGGCGAGCAGTACTTC.

This clonotype was picked up a small number of times. V and J are TRBV5-1 and TRBJ2-6; D gene uncertain. The ends were cut back, 0 bases at V and 5 bases at J, with 9 bases in the middle. Per germline, CDR1 SGHRS and CDR2 YFSETQ. CDR3 length equals 15 residues. The CDR3 DNA follows: TGCGCCAGCAGCTTGGATTTAGGGAGGGCCAACGTCCTGACTTTC. Translated, it gives CASSLDLGRANVLTF.

This clonotype was seen more than once but under ten times. This rearrangement joins TRBV20-1 to TRBJ1-2, with TRBD1 matching over 7 bases. The length of the CDR3 is 16 residues. J lost 2 bases, V lost 4 bases, and 13 bases had no gene match. Germline CDR1 is DFQATT and CDR2 is SNEGSKA (reference sequence). CDR3 nucleotide sequence: TGCAGTGCTATCCCAGGGGGTAGTAGGTGGAACTATGGCTACACCTTC. The encoded protein is CSAIPGGSRWNYGYTF.

This sequence joins TRBV20-1 and TRBJ2-1; D not resolved. The germline V gene has CDR1 DFQATT and CDR2 SNEGSKA (reference sequence). V was pared by 0 bases and J by 3 bases, with 9 bases between. The CDR3 consists of 14 residues. The CDR3 reads CSARDPLLYNEQFF. CDR3 bases: TGCAGTGCTAGAGATCCCTTACTCTACAATGAGCAGTTCTTC.

The chain has TRBV5-1 and TRBJ2-2, with a possible D match to TRBD1 (6 bases). V lost 0 bases to trimming and J lost 7 bases, with 13 bases between them. CDR3 length equals 15 residues. Germline V gene lookup returns CDR1 SGHRS and CDR2 YFSETQ. CDR3: CASSLEAGVGGELFF. The CDR3 DNA reads TGCGCCAGCAGCTTGGAGGCAGGGGTAGGCGGGGAGCTGTTTTTT.

This chain joins TRBV19 and TRBJ2-1, with a tentative D call TRBD2 (7 bases). Germline V gene sequence: CDR1 LNHDA, CDR2 SQIVND (reference sequence). With 10 bases removed from V and 9 bases from J, the gap between germline ends came to 19 bases. The CDR3 runs to 13 residues. CDR3 sequence (DNA): TGTGCCACATCAGACGGGGGGCAGTTTGAGCAGTTCTTC. Amino acid sequence: CATSDGGQFEQFF. Using reference TRBV19 and TRBJ2-1 for the parts outside the CDR3, the full variable domain is DGGITQSPKYLFRKEGQNVTLSCEQNLNHDAMYWYRQDPGQGLRLIYYSQIVNDFQKGDIAEGYSVSREKKESFPLTVTSAQKNPTAFYLCATSDGGQFEQFFGPGTRLTVL.

V gene TRBV6-5 combines with J gene TRBJ1-2; TRBD1 aligns across 8 bases. The ends lost 2 bases at V and 7 bases at J; junction bases unmatched: 9. The germline CDR1 and CDR2 sequences are MNHEY and SVGAGI. CDR3 length: 15 residues. The CDR3 spells CASSYRLGTGGGYTF. The CDR3 coding sequence is TGTGCCAGCAGTTACCGACTCGGGACAGGTGGTGGCTACACCTTC.

The CDR3 DNA sequence: TGTGCCAGCAGCTTAGGGGGTGCGGCCGCCTCCTACAATGAGCAGTTCTTC. This sequence encodes CASSLGGAAASYNEQFF. This chain links TRBV7-6 with TRBJ2-1; D not resolved. The CDR3 is 17 amino acids. The germline V and J ends were trimmed by 1 base and 0 bases, with 13 bases remaining between them. In germline, CDR1 is SGHVS, CDR2 FNYEAQ.

This clonotype was counted a few times. The chain carries TRBV5-1 and TRBJ2-3; 10 nucleotides align to TRBD1. The germline gives CDR1 SGHRS, CDR2 YFSETQ. The CDR3 consists of 16 residues. V shed 1 base and J 2 bases; nucleotides not matched to a gene: 4. The DNA of the CDR3 is TGCGCCAGCAGCTTGTTCGGGACAGGGGACACAGATACGCAGTATTTT. Amino acid sequence: CASSLFGTGDTDTQYF.

The gene calls are TRBV12-3 or TRBV12-4 and TRBJ1-1; perhaps TRBD1 as D (6 bases). The CDR3 consists of 12 residues. With 8 bases removed from V and 4 bases from J, the gap between germline ends came to 11 bases. The CDR3 sequence is CASGSGVTEAFF. In DNA form, the CDR3 reads TGTGCCAGCGGCTCAGGGGTCACTGAAGCTTTCTTT.

The genes are TRBV7-9 and TRBJ2-5; D is ambiguous. CDR1 is SEHNR and CDR2 is FQNEAQ in the germline V gene (reference sequence). The CDR3 contains 13 residues. Trimming shortened V by 5 bases and J by 4 bases, and 11 bases separated the two germline ends. This CDR3 reads CASSIPVRETQYF. In DNA form, the CDR3 reads TGTGCCAGCAGCATCCCGGTCAGAGAGACCCAGTACTTC. The variable domain in full, with the rest retrieved from reference TRBV7-9 and TRBJ2-5, is DTGVSQNPRHKITKRGQNVTFRCDPISEHNRLYWYRQTLGQGPEFLTYFQNEAQLEKSRLLSDRFSAERPKGSFSTLEIQRTEQGDSAMYLCASSIPVRETQYFGPGTRLLVL.

This clonotype was seen repeatedly, ten times or more. This chain links TRBV12-3 or TRBV12-4 with TRBJ2-2; TRBD1 agrees at 7 bases. The CDR3 spans 17 residues. CDR3 DNA sequence: TGTGCTAGCGAACTATTCAGGGGACAGCAGAACACCGGGGAGCTGTTTTTT. Translated, it gives CASELFRGQQNTGELFF.

At least ten counts were recorded for this clonotype. J is TRBJ2-2 and V is TRBV2; D is unclear. The V gene's germline CDR1 is SNHLY and CDR2 FYNNEI. The CDR3 length is 12 residues. Trimming took 1 base from V and 10 from J, leaving 7 bases between them. The CDR3, as DNA: TGTGCCAGCAGTGAAGGATACGTGGAGCTGTTTTTT. It is translated as CASSEGYVELFF.

The J gene is TRBJ2-1, the V gene TRBV29-1; D uncertain. The length of the CDR3 is 12 residues. V shed 6 bases and J shed 5 bases, with 11 bases lying between them. In germline, CDR1 is SQVTM, CDR2 ANQGSEA. The CDR3 reads CSVNRHDNEQFF. DNA of the CDR3: TGCAGCGTGAATAGACACGACAATGAGCAGTTCTTC.

The chain is built from TRBV6-5 and TRBJ2-4; D is perhaps TRBD1 (6 bases). CDR3 length: 16 residues. Germline assignment: CDR1 MNHEY and CDR2 SVGAGI. V was trimmed by 4 bases and J by 0 bases, leaving 13 bases between them. CDR3 sequence: CASSSFRDTAKNIQYF. CDR3 coding DNA: TGTGCCAGCAGTTCCTTCCGGGACACAGCCAAAAACATTCAGTACTTC.

This clonotype was observed a handful of times. The chain employs TRBV6-2 or TRBV6-3 and TRBJ1-5; no definite D call. The V gene lost 3 bases and the J gene lost 4 bases, with 7 bases spanning the gap. The germline V gene encodes CDR1 MNHEY and CDR2 SVGEGT. CDR3 length: 13 amino acids. Here the CDR3 reads CASSYQSNQPQHF. The CDR3, as DNA: TGTGCCAGCAGTTATCAGAGTAATCAGCCCCAGCATTTT.

J is TRBJ1-2 and V is TRBV7-9; 10 bases are shared with TRBD1. The V gene end was trimmed by 5 bases and the J gene end by 4 bases; junction bases not matched to a gene: 7. The CDR3 runs 15 residues. Per the germline V gene, CDR1 is SEHNR and CDR2 is FQNEAQ (reference sequence). CDR3: CASSQGQGSSYGYTF. CDR3 sequence (DNA): TGTGCCAGCAGCCAGGGACAGGGGTCGTCCTATGGCTACACCTTC.

The CDR3 loop reads CASSPRVAGGDEQYF. CDR3 coding DNA: TGTGCCAGCAGCCCCCGAGTGGCGGGGGGGGACGAGCAGTACTTC. The chain is built from TRBV11-2 and TRBJ2-7; 9 nucleotides agree with TRBD2. The V gene's germline CDR1 is SGHAT and CDR2 FQNNGV. CDR3 size: 15 residues. Trimming at V came to 5 bases and at J to 5 bases, leaving 10 bases not matched to a gene.

This clonotype showed up many times. This sequence joins TRBV12-3 or TRBV12-4 and TRBJ1-2, with unresolved D. V dropped 2 bases and J dropped 4 bases, with 8 bases sitting between them. The CDR3 totals 13 residues. The CDR3 reads CASSLRAGYGYTF. CDR3 nucleotides: TGTGCCAGCAGTTTAAGGGCCGGCTATGGCTACACCTTC.

The V and J genes are TRBV7-3 and TRBJ2-2, with D perhaps given as TRBD1 or TRBD2 (5 bases each). CDR3 size: 15 residues. The germline CDR1 and CDR2 sequences are SGHTA and FQGTGA. Trimming took 0 bases from V and 3 from J, leaving 8 bases between them. The CDR3 here is CASSLTGTDTGELFF. The CDR3 DNA sequence: TGTGCCAGCAGCTTAACAGGGACGGACACCGGGGAGCTGTTTTTT.

V and J are TRBV4-2 and TRBJ2-1; no clear D. Trimming shortened V by 0 bases and J by 12 bases, and 12 bases separated the two germline ends. The CDR3 has 13 residues. CDR1 LGHNA and CDR2 YNFKEQ come from the germline V gene. The DNA for the CDR3 is TGTGCCAGCAGCCAAGATTTTGTCTCTGGGCAGTTCTTC. Its protein is CASSQDFVSGQFF.

The V and J genes are TRBV20-1 and TRBJ1-5; tentatively, D is TRBD1 (5 bases). The CDR3 runs to 17 residues. Trimming removed 0 bases at V and 0 bases at J, with 15 bases between. Germline loops: CDR1 DFQATT, CDR2 SNEGSKA (reference sequence). In DNA form, the CDR3 reads TGCAGTGCTAGAGATTGGGGCAGTCCCCTTAGCAATCAGCCCCAGCATTTT. Amino acids: CSARDWGSPLSNQPQHF.

The J gene is TRBJ1-2, the V gene TRBV28, with D maybe TRBD1 (6 bases). V gave up 9 bases and J gave up 4 bases, with 18 bases separating them. The CDR3 runs to 14 residues. From germline, CDR1 is MDHEN and CDR2 SYDVKM. The CDR3 region is CASRSTGESYGYTF. The CDR3 nucleotides are TGTGCCAGTAGATCGACAGGAGAGAGCTATGGCTACACCTTC.

The genes are TRBV7-2 and TRBJ2-5, with 11 bases lining up with TRBD1. The V gene end was trimmed by 5 bases and the J gene end by 3 bases; junction bases not matched to a gene: 11. CDR1 is SGHTA, CDR2 FQGNSA, per germline. This CDR3 region has 17 residues. The CDR3: CASSPRRDRGYKETQYF. The CDR3 region has the DNA TGTGCCAGCAGCCCCCGCCGGGACAGGGGGTACAAAGAGACCCAGTACTTC.

This clonotype was counted a few times. The genes are TRBV6-5 and TRBJ2-3; D unclear. The CDR3 consists of 16 residues. Per germline, CDR1 MNHEY and CDR2 SVGAGI. Trimming cost V 2 bases and J 4 bases, with 16 bases left between them. The CDR3 sequence is CASSYRRAPPADTQYF. For the CDR3, the DNA is TGTGCCAGCAGTTACCGGAGAGCCCCCCCAGCAGATACGCAGTATTTT.

This clonotype has a count of ten or more. This sequence joins TRBV11-2 and TRBJ2-6, with D perhaps being TRBD1 or TRBD2 (5 bases each). Germline values: CDR1 SGHAT, CDR2 FQNNGV. This CDR3 is built from 18 residues. Trimming removed 5 bases from V and 3 bases from J, with 20 bases in between. CDR3 in amino acids: CASSVLFSSGLGANVLTF. The CDR3 DNA follows: TGTGCCAGCAGCGTCTTATTCTCTTCGGGGCTTGGGGCCAACGTCCTGACTTTC.